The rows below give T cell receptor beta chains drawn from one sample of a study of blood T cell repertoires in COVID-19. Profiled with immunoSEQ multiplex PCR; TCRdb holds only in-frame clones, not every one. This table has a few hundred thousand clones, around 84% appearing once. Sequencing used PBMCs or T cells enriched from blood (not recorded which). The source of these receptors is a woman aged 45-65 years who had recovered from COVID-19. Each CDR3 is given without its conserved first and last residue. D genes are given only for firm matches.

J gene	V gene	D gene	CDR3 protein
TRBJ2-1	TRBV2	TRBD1	ATSLIQGGYNEQF
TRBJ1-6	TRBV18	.	ASSPGGRNNSPLH
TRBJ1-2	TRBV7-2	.	ASSLIGTGTRGYGYT
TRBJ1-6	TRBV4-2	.	ASSQGRSSPLH
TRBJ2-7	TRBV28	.	ASSLWVAQGYEQY
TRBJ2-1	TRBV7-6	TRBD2	ASSLGSREVYNEQF
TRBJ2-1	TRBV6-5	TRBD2	ASSYLREAEQF
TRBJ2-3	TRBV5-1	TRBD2	ASSPPTGGATDTQY
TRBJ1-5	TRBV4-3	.	ASSQATGNQPQH
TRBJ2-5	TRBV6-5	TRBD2	ASRDSGRETQY
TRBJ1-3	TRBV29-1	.	SAAGGSGNTIY
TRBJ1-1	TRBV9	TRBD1	ASSQGQVNTEAF
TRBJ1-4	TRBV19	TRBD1	ASSPPTGGNEKLF
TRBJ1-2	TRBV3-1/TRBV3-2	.	ASSPHDGGNYGYT
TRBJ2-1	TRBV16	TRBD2	ASSQFWIAGYNEQF
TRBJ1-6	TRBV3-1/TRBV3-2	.	ASSQAWTANSPLH
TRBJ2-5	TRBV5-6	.	ASSSTTRQETQY
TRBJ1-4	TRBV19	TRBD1	ASSLFGGQTATNEKLF
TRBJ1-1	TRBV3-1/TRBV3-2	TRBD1	ASSPRTGPMNTEAF
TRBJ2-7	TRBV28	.	ASSFGGFAYEQY
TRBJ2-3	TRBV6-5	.	ATTPEAGLKQY
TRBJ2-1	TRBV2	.	ASTGFNEQF
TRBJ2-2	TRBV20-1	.	SASSGGIGELF
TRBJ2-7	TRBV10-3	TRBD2	AISDALAGYYEQY
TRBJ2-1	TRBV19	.	ASSIVVGEQF
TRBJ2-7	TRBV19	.	ASSKTILYEQY
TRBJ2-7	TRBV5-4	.	ASSPGTSSYEQY
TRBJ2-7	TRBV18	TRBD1	ASSQEGARQEQY
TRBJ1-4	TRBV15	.	ATERGQIHEGEKLF
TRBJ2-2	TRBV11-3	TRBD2	ASSPRASGSTGELF
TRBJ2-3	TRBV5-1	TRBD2	ASSGTSGSGPDTQY
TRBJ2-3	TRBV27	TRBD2	ASSGGLRLATTDTQY
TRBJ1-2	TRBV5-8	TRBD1	ASSFDRAGYGYT
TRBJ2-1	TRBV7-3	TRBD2	ASSLLGGSYNEQF
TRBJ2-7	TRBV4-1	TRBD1	ASSQGQGVFYEQY
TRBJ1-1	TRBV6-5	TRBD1	ASSWAGQGNTEAF
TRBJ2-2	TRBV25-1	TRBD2	ASSVTSGAGELF
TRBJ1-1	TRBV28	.	ASSETAEAF
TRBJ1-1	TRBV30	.	AWSVPQGGLNTEAF
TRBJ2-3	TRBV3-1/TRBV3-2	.	ASSQGLDGTDTQY
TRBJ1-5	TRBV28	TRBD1	ASTPTGRGQPQH
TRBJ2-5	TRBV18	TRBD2	ASSPLREGGQY
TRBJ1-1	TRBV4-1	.	ASSRTQGVDTEAF
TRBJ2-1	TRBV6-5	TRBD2	ASSPTSGRPGGQF
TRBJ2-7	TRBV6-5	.	ASSPKTATYEQY
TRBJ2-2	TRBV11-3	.	ASSLDSTGELF
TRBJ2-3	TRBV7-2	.	ASSFGTITDTQY
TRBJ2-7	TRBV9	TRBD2	ASSVAGTSGYEQY
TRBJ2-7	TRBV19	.	ASSSGSSYEQY
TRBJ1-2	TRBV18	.	ASSPQGDGYT
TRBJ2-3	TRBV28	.	ASSLMRLDTQY
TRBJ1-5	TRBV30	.	AWSSQHNQPQH
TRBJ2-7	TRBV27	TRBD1	ASRGQGPYEQY
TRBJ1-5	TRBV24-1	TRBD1	ATSDWVPTGGNQPQH
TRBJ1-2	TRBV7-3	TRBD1	ASSLTPTTSGTGGDYGYT
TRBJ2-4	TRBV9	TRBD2	ASSVGSGIGIQY
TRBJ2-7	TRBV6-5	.	ASSRLGGNEQY